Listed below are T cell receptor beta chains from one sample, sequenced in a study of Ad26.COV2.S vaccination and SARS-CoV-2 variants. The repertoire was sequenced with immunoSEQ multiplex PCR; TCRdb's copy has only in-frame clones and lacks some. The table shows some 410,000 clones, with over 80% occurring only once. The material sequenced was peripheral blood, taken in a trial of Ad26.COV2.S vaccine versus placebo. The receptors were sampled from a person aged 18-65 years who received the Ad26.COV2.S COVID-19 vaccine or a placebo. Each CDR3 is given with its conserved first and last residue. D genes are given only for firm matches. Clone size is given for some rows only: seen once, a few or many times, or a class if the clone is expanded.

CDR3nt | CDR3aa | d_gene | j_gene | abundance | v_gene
TGCAGCGTTGATGGAGCGACAGGAACCTACGAGCAGTACTTC | CSVDGATGTYEQYF | . | TRBJ2-7 | . | TRBV29-1
TGTGCCACCAGTGATTCCCCGGGACAGGGAAACTATGGCTACACCTTC | CATSDSPGQGNYGYTF | TRBD1 | TRBJ1-2 | . | TRBV24-1
TGTGCCAGCAGTTTAGCCGGGACAGGGGCTTTCTTT | CASSLAGTGAFF | TRBD1 | TRBJ1-1 | . | TRBV12-3/TRBV12-4
TGTGCCAGCAGCTTGGCCTCTAGCGGGGCGCTCAACACCGGGGAGCTGTTTTTT | CASSLASSGALNTGELFF | TRBD2 | TRBJ2-2 | . | TRBV5-5
TGTGCCAGCAGTTTAGAGGTTTTAGGAGGACCCTACTTC | CASSLEVLGGPYF | . | TRBJ2-5 | . | TRBV28
TGTGCCAGCAGTTTAAGCCCCGACAGGGTCAGCAATCAGCCCCAGCATTTT | CASSLSPDRVSNQPQHF | TRBD1 | TRBJ1-5 | . | TRBV27
TGCGCCAGCAGTGAGTCGGCTAGCTACGAGCAGTACTTC | CASSESASYEQYF | . | TRBJ2-7 | . | TRBV10-1
TGTGCCTGGAGTCGCGTCTTACGGGGAAGCTCCTACAATGAGCAGTTCTTC | CAWSRVLRGSSYNEQFF | . | TRBJ2-1 | once | TRBV30
TGTGCCAGCAGCCCCGGGACAGGGGGCTTCGAGCAGTACTTC | CASSPGTGGFEQYF | TRBD1 | TRBJ2-7 | . | TRBV27
TGTGCCAGCAGCGTAGACCCGGGCAGAAGTTACGAGCAGTACTTC | CASSVDPGRSYEQYF | . | TRBJ2-7 | . | TRBV9
TGTGCCATCAGTGACCCGGGCCGGCCAGGTGGCTATGGCTACACCTTC | CAISDPGRPGGYGYTF | . | TRBJ1-2 | . | TRBV10-3
TGTGCCAGCAATGCGGGGGGGCCTGAGACCCAGTACTTC | CASNAGGPETQYF | TRBD2 | TRBJ2-5 | . | TRBV11-2
TGCGCCAGCAGCCAAGATAGATGGGGCACTGAGCAGTTCTTC | CASSQDRWGTEQFF | . | TRBJ2-1 | once | TRBV4-3
TGTGCCAGCAGCCCGGGGTCAAGTAACTATGGCTACACCTTC | CASSPGSSNYGYTF | . | TRBJ1-2 | . | TRBV6-2/TRBV6-3
TGTGCCAGCAGTTACGGACGTAAGAACACTGAAGCTTTCTTT | CASSYGRKNTEAFF | . | TRBJ1-1 | . | TRBV6-6
TGTGCCAGCAGCCTCACCGGGACAGGGCATTCACCCCTCCACTTT | CASSLTGTGHSPLHF | TRBD1 | TRBJ1-6 | . | TRBV6-5
TGTGCCAGTAGTATTGGGACCGGGGACAGGGCCCGTGAAGCTTTCTTT | CASSIGTGDRAREAFF | TRBD1 | TRBJ1-1 | . | TRBV19
TGTGCCAGCAGTTTTTTGGGACAGCAAAACACCGGGGAGCTGTTTTTT | CASSFLGQQNTGELFF | TRBD1 | TRBJ2-2 | . | TRBV27
TGTGCCAGCAGTCATCCAGGGATGGCTAATTCACCCCTCCACTTT | CASSHPGMANSPLHF | . | TRBJ1-6 | . | TRBV7-9
TGTGCCAGCAGCGCGACGGGGCGTAGCACAGATACGCAGTATTTT | CASSATGRSTDTQYF | . | TRBJ2-3 | . | TRBV9
TGTGCCAGCAGTGTCAGCATTTACGAGCAGTACTTC | CASSVSIYEQYF | . | TRBJ2-7 | . | TRBV2
TGTGCCAGCAGCTTTAAGCAGGGGGAGTTGGATACGCAGTATTTT | CASSFKQGELDTQYF | TRBD1 | TRBJ2-3 | . | TRBV7-2
TGTGCCAGCAATGGTGGAGAGCAGTACTTC | CASNGGEQYF | . | TRBJ2-7 | . | TRBV2
TGTGCCATCAGCTTACAAGGAGGGAACACTGAAGCTTTCTTT | CAISLQGGNTEAFF | . | TRBJ1-1 | . | TRBV10-3
TGTGCTAGTGGTTTGTTCAATGGCTACACCTTC | CASGLFNGYTF | . | TRBJ1-2 | . | TRBV12-5
TGTGCCAGCAGCTTAGGCGATACGGGGTCTAAAGCTTTCTTT | CASSLGDTGSKAFF | . | TRBJ1-1 | . | TRBV7-8
TGTGCCAGTAGTTCAAGGACAGATCAGCCCCAGCATTTT | CASSSRTDQPQHF | . | TRBJ1-5 | . | TRBV19
TGTGCCAGCAGCCCCGGGACTAGCGGATCCTACGAGCAGTACTTC | CASSPGTSGSYEQYF | TRBD2 | TRBJ2-7 | . | TRBV28
TGTGCCAGCAGTTTATATGGGCGGGGCAGGAGGGCTGAAGCTTTCTTT | CASSLYGRGRRAEAFF | . | TRBJ1-1 | . | TRBV28
TGTGCCAGCAGCCAGGGACAGGGGAAACAGTTCTTC | CASSQGQGKQFF | TRBD1 | TRBJ2-1 | . | TRBV3-1/TRBV3-2
TGTGCCAGCAGTCCAAATGGGCTAGCCTCGGGCACAGATACGCAGTATTTT | CASSPNGLASGTDTQYF | . | TRBJ2-3 | many | TRBV7-2
TGTGCCAGCAGTTTGCACAGCTCTGGGGCCAACGTCCTGACTTTC | CASSLHSSGANVLTF | . | TRBJ2-6 | . | TRBV28
TGTGCCAGCAGCTTAACTCCCCTGAGGGGTCAGCCCCAGCATTTT | CASSLTPLRGQPQHF | . | TRBJ1-5 | . | TRBV11-2
TGTGCCAGCAGTTTACTGCCGAGGGGAGGTTTTGGTGGCTACACCTTC | CASSLLPRGGFGGYTF | . | TRBJ1-2 | . | TRBV28
TGTGCCAGCAGTTTCACCAGGGCAACTTTGGGGAATACGCAGTATTTT | CASSFTRATLGNTQYF | . | TRBJ2-3 | . | TRBV28
TGTGCCAGCGGAGGTCAGGCCGACCCTTTCAACTATGGCTACACCTTC | CASGGQADPFNYGYTF | . | TRBJ1-2 | once | TRBV27
TGTGCCACCATGTCGGGAGCGGTACCTCCCTACGAGCAGTACTTC | CATMSGAVPPYEQYF | . | TRBJ2-7 | . | TRBV15
TGTGCCTGGAGTCACCGGAACAATCAGCCCCAGCATTTT | CAWSHRNNQPQHF | . | TRBJ1-5 | . | TRBV30
TGCGCCAGCAGCCAAGCTCTAGCCTTTGGGAATGAGCAGTTCTTC | CASSQALAFGNEQFF | . | TRBJ2-1 | . | TRBV4-1
TGTGCCAGTAGTGAATCAGGGGGCCGGGAGACCCAGTACTTC | CASSESGGRETQYF | TRBD1 | TRBJ2-5 | . | TRBV19
TGCGCCAGCAGCTTGGGAAGGGGCGGGGAGACCCAGTACTTC | CASSLGRGGETQYF | . | TRBJ2-5 | . | TRBV5-1
TGCAGCGGAAACCGGGTTCAAGAGACCCAGTACTTC | CSGNRVQETQYF | . | TRBJ2-5 | . | TRBV29-1